Sequencing of this T cell receptor beta chain was carried out in a study of T cell responses to AZD1222 COVID-19 vaccine. Study conclusions and caveats: Most donors were white British, females outnumbered males, and clonal diversity was possibly underestimated.

This CDR3 region has 15 residues. Germline V CDR1 and CDR2: MNHEY, SVGAGI. Trimming cost V 0 bases and J 4 bases, with 12 bases left between them. Worth noting for this clone: Its antigen remains unidentified.

TCRdb's copy holds only in-frame clones and misses some; the assay was immunoSEQ multiplex PCR. The sample holds about 150,000 clones; about 93% are singletons and the top ten take over 0.95%. This chain connects TRBV6-5 to TRBJ1-1; D perhaps matches TRBD1 (5 bases). The sequence was collected from an adult in good health. The sequencing here drew on peripheral blood, taken on day 0 of AZD1222 vaccination. CDR3 residues: CASSYSRQRPTEAFF. CDR3 in DNA: TGTGCCAGCAGTTACTCGAGACAGAGGCCCACTGAAGCTTTCTTT.